This T cell receptor (beta chain) originates from a study of control samples from healthy donors and cancer patients. This clone has only one observation. Sequenced by immunoSEQ multiplex PCR; TCRdb stores in-frame clones only, minus some. Of over 150,000 clones detected, almost 90% appear once; the ten largest clones hold 1.3% to 1.5%. The V end was cut by 4 bases, the J end by 4 bases, with 7 bases between. The CDR3 covers 13 residues. The germline V gene has CDR1 SGHNT and CDR2 YENEEA. This chain links TRBV11-3 with TRBJ2-2; D not certain. Sequenced sample: blood. The sequence was obtained from a woman between 45 and 65 years old in good health. The CDR3 reads CASSYTFTGELFF. The CDR3 coding sequence is TGTGCCAGCAGCTACACCTTCACCGGGGAGCTGTTTTTT.